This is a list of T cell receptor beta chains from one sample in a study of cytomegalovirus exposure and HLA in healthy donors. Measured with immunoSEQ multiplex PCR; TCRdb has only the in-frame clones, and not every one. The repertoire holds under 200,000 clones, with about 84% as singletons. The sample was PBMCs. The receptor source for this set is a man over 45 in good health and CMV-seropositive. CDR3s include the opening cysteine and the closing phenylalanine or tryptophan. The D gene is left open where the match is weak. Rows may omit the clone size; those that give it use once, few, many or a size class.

CDR3nt: TGTGCCAGCAGCCAAGTAGCAAACCCCTTTTCGGCGGCGACCCAGTACTTC
CDR3aa: CASSQVANPFSAATQYF
d_gene: NA
j_gene: TRBJ2-5
abundance: once
len: 17
v_gene: TRBV14

CDR3nt: TGTGCCAGCAGCTTCCGTTCCCGAGCTAACTATGGCTACACCTTC
CDR3aa: CASSFRSRANYGYTF
d_gene: NA
j_gene: TRBJ1-2
abundance: once
len: 15
v_gene: TRBV11-2

CDR3nt: TGTGCCAGCAGTGATCCAGGACAGGTCCCAGAGACCCAGTACTTC
CDR3aa: CASSDPGQVPETQYF
d_gene: TRBD1
j_gene: TRBJ2-5
abundance: NA
len: 15
v_gene: TRBV2

CDR3nt: TGTGCCAGCACCGGAGGCTCCTACAATGAGCAGTTCTTC
CDR3aa: CASTGGSYNEQFF
d_gene: NA
j_gene: TRBJ2-1
abundance: once
len: 13
v_gene: TRBV25-1

CDR3nt: TGTGCCAGCAGTGAAGCAATCGGGGACAGGAGCAATCAGCCCCAGCATTTT
CDR3aa: CASSEAIGDRSNQPQHF
d_gene: TRBD1
j_gene: TRBJ1-5
abundance: NA
len: 17
v_gene: TRBV6-1

CDR3nt: TGTGCCAGCAGCTCCTCGGGCAGGGCGAACACCGGGGAGCTGTTTTTT
CDR3aa: CASSSSGRANTGELFF
d_gene: NA
j_gene: TRBJ2-2
abundance: NA
len: 16
v_gene: TRBV7-6

CDR3nt: TGCGCCAGCAGCCGTTGGGGAGGGTTGAGTGTAGAGACCCAGTACTTC
CDR3aa: CASSRWGGLSVETQYF
d_gene: TRBD2
j_gene: TRBJ2-5
abundance: NA
len: 16
v_gene: TRBV4-1

CDR3nt: TGCGCCAGCAGCTTGGAAGGGCGGACAACTTACAATGAGCAGTTCTTC
CDR3aa: CASSLEGRTTYNEQFF
d_gene: NA
j_gene: TRBJ2-1
abundance: NA
len: 16
v_gene: TRBV5-1

CDR3nt: TGTGCCAGCAAGCTCCAGGGTGACTATGGCTACACCTTC
CDR3aa: CASKLQGDYGYTF
d_gene: NA
j_gene: TRBJ1-2
abundance: NA
len: 13
v_gene: TRBV6-1

CDR3nt: TGTGCCAGCAGCGTTCAGGGGGCAGTAATCTCCTACGAGCAGTACTTC
CDR3aa: CASSVQGAVISYEQYF
d_gene: TRBD1
j_gene: TRBJ2-7
abundance: NA
len: 16
v_gene: TRBV6-6

CDR3nt: TGTGCCAGCAACGAGGACAGGGGGCCTTACAATGAGCAGTTCTTC
CDR3aa: CASNEDRGPYNEQFF
d_gene: TRBD1
j_gene: TRBJ2-1
abundance: NA
len: 15
v_gene: TRBV6-5

CDR3nt: TGTGCCAGCAGCCGGGACAGCGTAGAGACCCAGTACTTC
CDR3aa: CASSRDSVETQYF
d_gene: TRBD1
j_gene: TRBJ2-5
abundance: NA
len: 13
v_gene: TRBV5-4

CDR3nt: TGTGCCAGCTCACCTCAGGGGAGGGACGAAAAACTGTTTTTT
CDR3aa: CASSPQGRDEKLFF
d_gene: NA
j_gene: TRBJ1-4
abundance: NA
len: 14
v_gene: TRBV18

CDR3nt: TGTGCCAGCAGTCCGGACAGGGTCCACGGTATAAAAAGGGAGCAGTACTTC
CDR3aa: CASSPDRVHGIKREQYF
d_gene: TRBD1
j_gene: TRBJ2-7
abundance: few
len: 17
v_gene: TRBV2

CDR3nt: TGCGCCAGCAGCTTGTATCCGGTGACAGGGATCGGGGGGGATCAGCCCCAGCATTTT
CDR3aa: CASSLYPVTGIGGDQPQHF
d_gene: TRBD1
j_gene: TRBJ1-5
abundance: NA
len: 19
v_gene: TRBV5-1

CDR3nt: TGTGCCAGCAGTGCCATGGGAGGGCCAGGGACCGGGGAGCTGTTTTTT
CDR3aa: CASSAMGGPGTGELFF
d_gene: TRBD2
j_gene: TRBJ2-2
abundance: few
len: 16
v_gene: TRBV25-1

CDR3nt: TGTGCCAGCAGTGAAGTTTTTACCGCGTCGAGCGACTATGGCTACACCTTC
CDR3aa: CASSEVFTASSDYGYTF
d_gene: NA
j_gene: TRBJ1-2
abundance: NA
len: 17
v_gene: TRBV6-1

CDR3nt: TGTGCCAGCAGTCAAATGACAGGGCATAACTATGGCTACACCTTC
CDR3aa: CASSQMTGHNYGYTF
d_gene: TRBD1
j_gene: TRBJ1-2
abundance: NA
len: 15
v_gene: TRBV28

CDR3nt: TGCGCCAGCAACGAAGGGGGGGGCACTGAAGCTTTCTTT
CDR3aa: CASNEGGGTEAFF
d_gene: NA
j_gene: TRBJ1-1
abundance: NA
len: 13
v_gene: TRBV5-1

CDR3nt: TGTGCCAGCAGCCTGAATCGGGCTGAAGCTTTCTTT
CDR3aa: CASSLNRAEAFF
d_gene: NA
j_gene: TRBJ1-1
abundance: NA
len: 12
v_gene: TRBV11-2

CDR3nt: TGTGCCAGCAGTACCAGCGGGGGGGCCTGGGAGACCCAGTACTTC
CDR3aa: CASSTSGGAWETQYF
d_gene: TRBD2
j_gene: TRBJ2-5
abundance: NA
len: 15
v_gene: TRBV6-1

CDR3nt: TGCGCCAGCAGCCTGGGACAGGGCGACGAAAAACTGTTTTTT
CDR3aa: CASSLGQGDEKLFF
d_gene: TRBD1
j_gene: TRBJ1-4
abundance: NA
len: 14
v_gene: TRBV5-1

CDR3nt: TGTGCCAGCAGTGCTTCAGTCCATAGCAATCAGCCCCAGCATTTT
CDR3aa: CASSASVHSNQPQHF
d_gene: NA
j_gene: TRBJ1-5
abundance: NA
len: 15
v_gene: TRBV6-1

CDR3nt: TGTGCCAGCAGTTCCAGGGCCACCTACGAGCAGTACTTC
CDR3aa: CASSSRATYEQYF
d_gene: NA
j_gene: TRBJ2-7
abundance: NA
len: 13
v_gene: TRBV6-5

CDR3nt: TGTGCCAGCAGCGGAGGCGGGAGTGGTCAGCCCCAGCATTTT
CDR3aa: CASSGGGSGQPQHF
d_gene: NA
j_gene: TRBJ1-5
abundance: few
len: 14
v_gene: TRBV7-8

CDR3nt: TGCGCCAGCAGCACGACTCTAGCGGGAGGGCCTTACGAGCAGTACTTC
CDR3aa: CASSTTLAGGPYEQYF
d_gene: TRBD2
j_gene: TRBJ2-7
abundance: NA
len: 16
v_gene: TRBV5-1

CDR3nt: TGTGCCAGCAGCTTTGAGACGGGGGGGTACGAGCAGTACTTC
CDR3aa: CASSFETGGYEQYF
d_gene: TRBD2
j_gene: TRBJ2-7
abundance: NA
len: 14
v_gene: TRBV7-2

CDR3nt: TGCGCCAGCAGCAAGGACAGGGGGCGTTCTCAGCCCCAGCATTTT
CDR3aa: CASSKDRGRSQPQHF
d_gene: TRBD1
j_gene: TRBJ1-5
abundance: once
len: 15
v_gene: TRBV4-1

CDR3nt: TGTGCCAGCAGTTTAGTGGGACAGGGAGGGGGTCAGCCCCAGCATTTT
CDR3aa: CASSLVGQGGGQPQHF
d_gene: TRBD1
j_gene: TRBJ1-5
abundance: NA
len: 16
v_gene: TRBV27

CDR3nt: TGTGCCAGCACCGAACTAGCGGGGGGGCAATACGAGCAGTACTTC
CDR3aa: CASTELAGGQYEQYF
d_gene: TRBD2
j_gene: TRBJ2-7
abundance: NA
len: 15
v_gene: TRBV28

CDR3nt: TGCGCCAGCAAAAACTCGGGTGGCACAGATACGCAGTATTTT
CDR3aa: CASKNSGGTDTQYF
d_gene: NA
j_gene: TRBJ2-3
abundance: NA
len: 14
v_gene: TRBV5-1

CDR3nt: TGCGCCAGCAGCTCCACTTCTTCCGGCTCTGGAAACACCATATATTTT
CDR3aa: CASSSTSSGSGNTIYF
d_gene: NA
j_gene: TRBJ1-3
abundance: once
len: 16
v_gene: TRBV5-1

CDR3nt: TGTGCCAGCAGCCCGCCGTATAGCGTCTCCTATAATTCACCCCTCCACTTT
CDR3aa: CASSPPYSVSYNSPLHF
d_gene: NA
j_gene: TRBJ1-6
abundance: NA
len: 17
v_gene: TRBV28

CDR3nt: TGTGCCAGCAGCCAGGGTCTACCGACCTACGAGCAGTACTTC
CDR3aa: CASSQGLPTYEQYF
d_gene: NA
j_gene: TRBJ2-7
abundance: NA
len: 14
v_gene: TRBV5-4

CDR3nt: TGCAGCGTTGAAGATCCCCGTGGCGCCAAAAACATTCAGTACTTC
CDR3aa: CSVEDPRGAKNIQYF
d_gene: NA
j_gene: TRBJ2-4
abundance: NA
len: 15
v_gene: TRBV29-1

CDR3nt: TGTGCCAGCAGCATCTTTGGGGGGTTGGCCGGGGAGCTGTTTTTT
CDR3aa: CASSIFGGLAGELFF
d_gene: NA
j_gene: TRBJ2-2
abundance: NA
len: 15
v_gene: TRBV7-2

CDR3nt: TGTGCCAGCTCACCAGTCAGGGTCAACGAGCAGTACTTC
CDR3aa: CASSPVRVNEQYF
d_gene: NA
j_gene: TRBJ2-7
abundance: NA
len: 13
v_gene: TRBV18

CDR3nt: TGTGCCAGCAGCTCGCAGGGTGGGGCCCAGCATTTT
CDR3aa: CASSSQGGAQHF
d_gene: NA
j_gene: TRBJ1-5
abundance: NA
len: 12
v_gene: TRBV11-1

CDR3nt: TGTGCCAGCTCACCGGCCCAGGGCGCGTTCTTCTATGGCTACACCTTC
CDR3aa: CASSPAQGAFFYGYTF
d_gene: NA
j_gene: TRBJ1-2
abundance: NA
len: 16
v_gene: TRBV18

CDR3nt: TGTGCCAGCAGCCCCACAAAAGAGACCCAGTACTTC
CDR3aa: CASSPTKETQYF
d_gene: NA
j_gene: TRBJ2-5
abundance: NA
len: 12
v_gene: TRBV7-2

CDR3nt: TGTGCCATCAGTGATTCGAACAGGGGTAGCGCCGAGCAGTACTTC
CDR3aa: CAISDSNRGSAEQYF
d_gene: TRBD1
j_gene: TRBJ2-7
abundance: NA
len: 15
v_gene: TRBV10-3

CDR3nt: TGTGCCAGCAGCCCCTCCCAGGGAGGGGGAGAGACCCAGTACTTC
CDR3aa: CASSPSQGGGETQYF
d_gene: NA
j_gene: TRBJ2-5
abundance: NA
len: 15
v_gene: TRBV7-9

CDR3nt: TGTGCCAGCAGTGAACACAGGGACAGGGCATACGAAAAACTGTTTTTT
CDR3aa: CASSEHRDRAYEKLFF
d_gene: TRBD1
j_gene: TRBJ1-4
abundance: NA
len: 16
v_gene: TRBV6-1

CDR3nt: TGTGCCAGCAGTGAAGGGGGCACCGGATATGGCTACACCTTC
CDR3aa: CASSEGGTGYGYTF
d_gene: NA
j_gene: TRBJ1-2
abundance: NA
len: 14
v_gene: TRBV6-1

CDR3nt: TGTGCCAGTAGTGCCGACAGGAGGTTGAAAGCTTTCTTT
CDR3aa: CASSADRRLKAFF
d_gene: NA
j_gene: TRBJ1-1
abundance: NA
len: 13
v_gene: TRBV19

CDR3nt: TGTGCCAGCAGTCTTCAGGGACAAGAGACCCAGTACTTC
CDR3aa: CASSLQGQETQYF
d_gene: NA
j_gene: TRBJ2-5
abundance: NA
len: 13
v_gene: TRBV6-1

CDR3nt: TGCGCCAGCGGTGATCTACTTGGCTACACCTTC
CDR3aa: CASGDLLGYTF
d_gene: NA
j_gene: TRBJ1-2
abundance: few
len: 11
v_gene: TRBV10-2

CDR3nt: TGTGCCAGCAGCCTCACAGGGGCGGAGGGCTACACCTTC
CDR3aa: CASSLTGAEGYTF
d_gene: TRBD1
j_gene: TRBJ1-2
abundance: NA
len: 13
v_gene: TRBV11-2

CDR3nt: TGTGCCAGCATTAGCGGGACTGGGGAGACCCAGTACTTC
CDR3aa: CASISGTGETQYF
d_gene: TRBD2
j_gene: TRBJ2-5
abundance: NA
len: 13
v_gene: TRBV7-2

CDR3nt: TGTGCCAGCAGCTCTGAAGGGGTGGGAAGGGCAGATACGCAGTATTTT
CDR3aa: CASSSEGVGRADTQYF
d_gene: NA
j_gene: TRBJ2-3
abundance: NA
len: 16
v_gene: TRBV28

CDR3nt: TGTGCCAGCACCAAGGCGGCAGGGGAGCAGTATTTT
CDR3aa: CASTKAAGEQYF
d_gene: NA
j_gene: TRBJ2-3
abundance: NA
len: 12
v_gene: TRBV2

CDR3nt: TGTGCCAGCAGTCCTCCGGGTTCACCCCTCCACTTT
CDR3aa: CASSPPGSPLHF
d_gene: NA
j_gene: TRBJ1-6
abundance: NA
len: 12
v_gene: TRBV6-6